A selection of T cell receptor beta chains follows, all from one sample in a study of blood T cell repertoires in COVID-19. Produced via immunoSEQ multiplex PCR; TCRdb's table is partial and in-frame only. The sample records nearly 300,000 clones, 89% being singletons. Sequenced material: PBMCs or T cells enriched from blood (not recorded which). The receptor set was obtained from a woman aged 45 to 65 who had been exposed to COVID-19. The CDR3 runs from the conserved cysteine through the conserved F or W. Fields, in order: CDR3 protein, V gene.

CDR3 protein: CASSLLGGRGFYEQYF
V gene: TRBV27

CDR3 protein: CASSQEQGLAGELFF
V gene: TRBV3-1/TRBV3-2

CDR3 protein: CSARVSNEQFF
V gene: TRBV20-1

CDR3 protein: CASSAGQGNSPLHF
V gene: TRBV27

CDR3 protein: CASSPGRHNSPLHF
V gene: TRBV27

CDR3 protein: CASSPRTSGGAQYNEQFF
V gene: TRBV11-2

CDR3 protein: CAWTRDGNQPQHF
V gene: TRBV30

CDR3 protein: CASSTAPDTDTQYF
V gene: TRBV6-5

CDR3 protein: CASSLHAGENSPLHF
V gene: TRBV7-2

CDR3 protein: CASSSSGGIRWEQYF
V gene: TRBV7-2

CDR3 protein: CASSSTGSGNTIYF
V gene: TRBV28

CDR3 protein: CASSFTSQDRYTYEQYF
V gene: TRBV7-9

CDR3 protein: CGVFRGAYNSPLHF
V gene: TRBV28

CDR3 protein: CASTDSSDTQYF
V gene: TRBV7-9

CDR3 protein: CSATGDYGYTF
V gene: TRBV20-1

CDR3 protein: CASSEVLRDSPLHF
V gene: TRBV6-1

CDR3 protein: CASSGPGLVDPDTQYF
V gene: TRBV13

CDR3 protein: CASSSPLGGTGSYEQYF
V gene: TRBV5-4

CDR3 protein: CASARTGAGYGYTF
V gene: TRBV3-1/TRBV3-2

CDR3 protein: CASQSLGGGPTDTQYF
V gene: TRBV5-1

CDR3 protein: CASSSPGDQGTQYF
V gene: TRBV28

CDR3 protein: CASSFVDGNTEAFF
V gene: TRBV11-2

CDR3 protein: CASSQVGGGTAFF
V gene: TRBV4-1

CDR3 protein: CASSLVAGANSPLHF
V gene: TRBV5-8

CDR3 protein: CASNLGQILNTGELFF
V gene: TRBV19

CDR3 protein: CASSSGQGNNQPQHF
V gene: TRBV28

CDR3 protein: CASSQPYAFLSPNYEQYF
V gene: TRBV3-1/TRBV3-2

CDR3 protein: CASSTGTGGINEQYF
V gene: TRBV6-5

CDR3 protein: CASSQEGRTGNTGELFF
V gene: TRBV4-1